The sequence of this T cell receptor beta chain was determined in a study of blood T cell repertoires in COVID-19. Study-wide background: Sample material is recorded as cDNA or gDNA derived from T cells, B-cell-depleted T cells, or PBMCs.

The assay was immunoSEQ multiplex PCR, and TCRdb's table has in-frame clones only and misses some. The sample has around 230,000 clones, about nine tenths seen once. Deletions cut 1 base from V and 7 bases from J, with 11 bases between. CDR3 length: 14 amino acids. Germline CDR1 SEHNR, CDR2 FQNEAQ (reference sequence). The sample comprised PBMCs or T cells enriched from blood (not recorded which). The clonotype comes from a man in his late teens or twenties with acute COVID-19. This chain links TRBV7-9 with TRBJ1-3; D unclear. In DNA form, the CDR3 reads TGTGCCAGCAGCTTAGTTAAGGGAGTTAACACCATATATTTT. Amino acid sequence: CASSLVKGVNTIYF.